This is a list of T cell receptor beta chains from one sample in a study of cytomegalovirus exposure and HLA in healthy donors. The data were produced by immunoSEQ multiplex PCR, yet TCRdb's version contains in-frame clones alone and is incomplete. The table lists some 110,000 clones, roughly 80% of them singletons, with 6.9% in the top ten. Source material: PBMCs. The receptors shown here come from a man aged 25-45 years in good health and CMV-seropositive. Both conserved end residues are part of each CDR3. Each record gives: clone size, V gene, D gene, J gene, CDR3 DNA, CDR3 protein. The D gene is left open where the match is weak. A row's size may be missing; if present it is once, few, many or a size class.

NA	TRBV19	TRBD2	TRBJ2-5	TGTGCCAGTAGTATTGGCCTAGCGGGCGTATACCAAGAGACCCAGTACTTC	CASSIGLAGVYQETQYF
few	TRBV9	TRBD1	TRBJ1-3	TGTGCCAGCAGCGGCGGGACAGGGGGAAACATATATTTT	CASSGGTGGNIYF
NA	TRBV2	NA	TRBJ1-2	TGTGCCAGCAGTGATCAGAGGAACTATGGCTACACCTTC	CASSDQRNYGYTF
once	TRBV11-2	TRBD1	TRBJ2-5	TGTGCCAGCAGCTTAGAGTGGACAGGGCCCGGGGAGACCCAGTACTTC	CASSLEWTGPGETQYF
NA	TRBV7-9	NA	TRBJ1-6	TGTGCCAGCAGCGCGCAATCTCCGAACTCACCCCTCCACTTT	CASSAQSPNSPLHF
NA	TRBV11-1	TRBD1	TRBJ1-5	TGTGCCAGCAGCTCCGGGACAGCTAGCAATCAGCCCCAGCATTTT	CASSSGTASNQPQHF
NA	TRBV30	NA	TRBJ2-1	TGTGCCTGGAGTACGTTGGGGGGTAGTCAGTTCTTC	CAWSTLGGSQFF
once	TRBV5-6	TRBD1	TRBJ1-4	TGTGCCAGCAGCAGCCGGGACAGCGAAAAACTGTTTTTT	CASSSRDSEKLFF
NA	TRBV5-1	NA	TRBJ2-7	TGCGCCAGCAGCTCCCGAAGGACAGCTGGGCAGTACTTC	CASSSRRTAGQYF
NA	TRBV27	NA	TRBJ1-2	TGTGCCAGCAGTTTAATCGGCAGGGGCTATGGCTACACCTTC	CASSLIGRGYGYTF
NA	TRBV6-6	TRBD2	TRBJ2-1	TGTGCCAGCAGTTCCAGCGGGGGGGCTGGTGGTGAGCAGTTCTTC	CASSSSGGAGGEQFF
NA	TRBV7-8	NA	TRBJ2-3	TGTGCCAGCAGCGGGGGGGCCTATAGCACAGATACGCAGTATTTT	CASSGGAYSTDTQYF
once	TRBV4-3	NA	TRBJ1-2	TGCGCCAGCAGCCAGGCTCCGGTCTCAGGCGGGGGAATATATGGCTACACCTTC	CASSQAPVSGGGIYGYTF
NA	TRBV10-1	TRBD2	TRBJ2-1	TGCGCCAGCAGTGCCATGAGCGGGGGCAGCTCCTACAATGAGCAGTTCTTC	CASSAMSGGSSYNEQFF
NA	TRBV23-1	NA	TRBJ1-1	TGCGCCAGCAACCACAGGGCAGAAGCTTTCTTT	CASNHRAEAFF
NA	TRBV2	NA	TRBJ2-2	TGTGCCAGCAGTGATCTGGCGGGGCTGAACACCGGGGAGCTGTTTTTT	CASSDLAGLNTGELFF
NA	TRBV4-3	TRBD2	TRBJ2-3	TGCGCCAGCAGCCAAGATTTAGTCGGGGGGACGCAGTATTTT	CASSQDLVGGTQYF
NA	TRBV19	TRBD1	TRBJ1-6	TGTGCCAGTAGTATGACAGGGGATAATTCACCCCTCCACTTT	CASSMTGDNSPLHF
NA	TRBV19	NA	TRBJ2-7	TGTGCCACCGCCGAGGGAAGGGGGTACGAGCAGTACTTC	CATAEGRGYEQYF
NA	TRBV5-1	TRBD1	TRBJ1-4	TGCGCCAGCAGCTTATGGACAGGCGAAAATGAAAAACTGTTTTTT	CASSLWTGENEKLFF
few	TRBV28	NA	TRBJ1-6	TGTGCCAGCACCTTGGGGGCCTTAAGTTCACCCCTCCACTTT	CASTLGALSSPLHF
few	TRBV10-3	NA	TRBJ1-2	TGTGCCAACTCGGACGGAGGGGGCTACACCTTC	CANSDGGGYTF
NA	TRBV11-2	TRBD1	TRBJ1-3	TGTGCCAGCAGCTTTGGGACAGGGCAAAACACCATATATTTT	CASSFGTGQNTIYF
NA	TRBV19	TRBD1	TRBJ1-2	TGTGCCAGTAGTGCGGTCTTGGACAGGGGGTATGGCTACACCTTC	CASSAVLDRGYGYTF
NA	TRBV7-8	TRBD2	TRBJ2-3	TGTGCCAGCAGCTCAAAGCGGGGGGGGATCACAGATACGCAGTATTTT	CASSSKRGGITDTQYF
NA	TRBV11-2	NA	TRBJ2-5	TGTGCCAGCAGCTTAGCTCGCGGGGGCCCCCAAGAGACCCAGTACTTC	CASSLARGGPQETQYF
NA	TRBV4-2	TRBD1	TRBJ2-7	TGTGCCAGCAGCCAAGGGGGACAGGGGCTGTCCTACGAGCAGTACTTC	CASSQGGQGLSYEQYF
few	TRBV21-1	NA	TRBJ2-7	TGTGCCAGCAGCATAAAGCAGAGCGGGGCCCCAGGGCAGTACTTC	CASSIKQSGAPGQYF
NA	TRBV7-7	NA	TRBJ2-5	TGTGCTAGCAGTCCAACGGGGGTGAGGGAAGAGACCCAGTACTTC	CASSPTGVREETQYF
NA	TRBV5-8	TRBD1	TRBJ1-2	TGTGCCAGCAGTCACCGACAGGGGGGCTTCGATGGCTACACCTTC	CASSHRQGGFDGYTF
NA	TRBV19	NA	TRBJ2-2	TGTGCCAGTAGTAGCGGGACGGCCAACACCGGGGAGCTGTTTTTT	CASSSGTANTGELFF
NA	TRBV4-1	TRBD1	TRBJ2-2	TGCGCCAGCAGTAACGGACAGGGGGAGGCCGGGGAGCTGTTTTTT	CASSNGQGEAGELFF
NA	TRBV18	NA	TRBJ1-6	TGTGCCAGCTCACCCGGACCGGCCACGACGGGGTCACCCCTCCACTTT	CASSPGPATTGSPLHF
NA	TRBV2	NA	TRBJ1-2	TGTGCCAGCACCCTAAGTAATGGCTACACCTTC	CASTLSNGYTF
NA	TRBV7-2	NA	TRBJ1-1	TGTGCCAGCAGCTTAGAGGGAGGGATGGGCACTGAAGCTTTCTTT	CASSLEGGMGTEAFF
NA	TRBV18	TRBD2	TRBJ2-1	TGTGCCAGCTCACCACCAACTAGCGGGGGGGCGCAGTTCTTC	CASSPPTSGGAQFF
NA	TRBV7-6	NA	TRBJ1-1	TGTGCCAGCAGCTTAGGACCGCCGGCGGCTGAAGCTTTCTTT	CASSLGPPAAEAFF
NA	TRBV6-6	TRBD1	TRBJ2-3	TGTGCCAGCAGTTACTCCGGACAGGGGGCAGATACGCAGTATTTT	CASSYSGQGADTQYF
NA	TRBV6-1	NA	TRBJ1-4	TGTGCCAGCCGGGGGGTCCTTAATGAAAAACTGTTTTTT	CASRGVLNEKLFF
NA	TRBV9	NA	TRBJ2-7	TGTGCCAGCAGCGTAGACGACTCACCTCGGGAGCAGTACTTC	CASSVDDSPREQYF
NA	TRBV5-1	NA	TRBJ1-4	TGCGCCACCAGTCAAGGCAAGAGGGAAAAACTGTTTTTT	CATSQGKREKLFF
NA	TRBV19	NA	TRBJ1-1	TGTGCCAGTACCTCCTATATGAACACTGAAGCTTTCTTT	CASTSYMNTEAFF
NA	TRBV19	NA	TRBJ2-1	TGTGCCAGTAAGGCGGCGGGGAAAGAGCAGTTCTTC	CASKAAGKEQFF
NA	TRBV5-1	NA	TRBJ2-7	TGCGCCAGCAGCTGGGGGGACAGATCAGGGTACGAGCAGTACTTC	CASSWGDRSGYEQYF
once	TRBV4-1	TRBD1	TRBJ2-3	TGCGCCAGCAGCCGCGGACAGGGCTGGAGCACAGATACGCAGTATTTT	CASSRGQGWSTDTQYF
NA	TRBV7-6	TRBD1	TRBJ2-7	TGTGCCAGCAGCTTACGGCCGGGACAGGGTCCAAGCGAGCAGTACTTC	CASSLRPGQGPSEQYF
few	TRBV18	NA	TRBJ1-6	TGTGCCAGCTCCACGGCGAGGCTAAGCTCCTATAATTCACCCCTCCACTTT	CASSTARLSSYNSPLHF
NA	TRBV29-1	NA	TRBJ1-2	TGCAGCGTTGAAAGACAGCTATTTAACTATGGCTACACCTTC	CSVERQLFNYGYTF
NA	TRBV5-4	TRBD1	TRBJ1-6	TGTGCCAGCAGCCAAGACAGGGGCACTTCACCCCTCCACTTT	CASSQDRGTSPLHF
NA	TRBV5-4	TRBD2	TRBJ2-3	TGTGCCAGCAGCCAAGCGGGGGGGACGGATACGCAGTATTTT	CASSQAGGTDTQYF
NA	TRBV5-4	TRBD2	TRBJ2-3	TGTGCCAGCAGCTTGGGAGGACTAGCGGGGTACACAGATACGCAGTATTTT	CASSLGGLAGYTDTQYF
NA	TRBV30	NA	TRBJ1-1	TGTGCCTGGAGTGTAGGTCAGGCGAACACTGAAGCTTTCTTT	CAWSVGQANTEAFF
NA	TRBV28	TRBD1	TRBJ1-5	TGTGCCAGCAGTACGACAGGGGGCGCGGGTAGCAATCAGCCCCAGCATTTT	CASSTTGGAGSNQPQHF
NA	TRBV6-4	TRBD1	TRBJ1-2	TGTGCCAGCAGTGACGGAGAAACAGGGGATTGGAGTGGCTACACCTTC	CASSDGETGDWSGYTF
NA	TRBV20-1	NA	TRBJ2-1	TGCAGCGCCTCTAGGCAGACTGAGCAGTTCTTC	CSASRQTEQFF
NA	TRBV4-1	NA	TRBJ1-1	TGCGCCAGCAGCCAAGATATATCCCCCGGGGCTTTCTTT	CASSQDISPGAFF
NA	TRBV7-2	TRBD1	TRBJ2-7	TGTGCCAGCAGCTTAGGAGGACAGGGAGTCCTCGAGCAGTACTTC	CASSLGGQGVLEQYF
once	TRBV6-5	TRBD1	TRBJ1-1	TGTGCCAGCAGCCGACAGGGGGCTGAAGCTTTCTTT	CASSRQGAEAFF